These 18 T cell receptor beta chains originate from one sample sequenced in a study of cytomegalovirus exposure and HLA in healthy donors. This PCR relied on a set of 60 Vbeta primers and 13 Jbeta primers. Sequenced by immunoSEQ multiplex PCR; TCRdb stores in-frame clones only, minus some. The sample holds 100,000 to 150,000 clones; around 76% are singletons and the top ten take roughly 13%. Source material: PBMCs. These receptors came from an older woman in good health and CMV-seropositive.

This clone qualifies as medium-sized (0.01 to 0.1%). The chain couples TRBV6-5 to TRBJ2-7; 11 bases map to TRBD1. This CDR3 is 15 amino acids long. Losses at the gene ends were 4 bases for V and 4 bases for J; bases not matched to a gene: 6. Per the germline V gene, CDR1 is MNHEY and CDR2 is SVGAGI. CDR3 DNA sequence: TGTGCCAGCAGTTTCGGACAGGGGGCTGGGTACGAGCAGTACTTC. This translates into CASSFGQGAGYEQYF.

V usage is TRBV11-3 and J usage is TRBJ2-2; TRBD1 aligns across 10 bases. This CDR3 region has 14 residues. The V gene's germline CDR1 is SGHNT and CDR2 YENEEA. With 7 bases clipped from V and 8 bases from J, the junction kept 7 bases outside the gene matches. The CDR3 sequence: CASTKGQGTGELFF. The CDR3 DNA reads TGTGCCAGCACCAAGGGACAGGGGACGGGGGAGCTGTTTTTT.

V is TRBV15 and J is TRBJ2-7, with 12 bases identical to TRBD2. Germline lookup yields CDR1 LNHNV and CDR2 YYDKDF (reference sequence). Trimming removed 3 bases from V and 9 bases from J; junction bases left unmatched: 6. The CDR3 covers 14 residues. The CDR3 region is CATSSQTSGSAQYF. CDR3 coding DNA: TGTGCCACCAGCAGCCAGACTAGCGGGAGCGCGCAGTACTTC. Looking up the rest from reference TRBV15 and TRBJ2-7 gives the full variable domain: DAMVIQNPRYQVTQFGKPVTLSCSQTLNHNVMYWYQQKSSQAPKLLFHYYDKDFNNEADTPDNFQSRRPNTSFCFLDIRSPGLGDTAMYLCATSSQTSGSAQYFGPGTRLTVT.

The V gene is TRBV2, the J gene TRBJ2-1, with 13 bases matching TRBD2. This CDR3 region has 16 residues. The germline V gene encodes CDR1 SNHLY and CDR2 FYNNEI. V lost 6 bases to trimming and J lost 4 bases; unmatched junction nucleotides: 6. The CDR3 region is CASSRLGLAGYNEQFF. The CDR3 nucleotides read TGTGCCAGCAGCCGACTGGGACTAGCGGGGTACAATGAGCAGTTCTTC.

The J gene is TRBJ2-3, the V gene TRBV7-2; 8 nucleotides line up with TRBD2. Germline V gene data show CDR1 as SGHTA and CDR2 as FQGNSA. Trimming removed 1 base from V and 6 bases from J; junction bases left unmatched: 9. The CDR3 extends over 16 amino acids. CDR3 residues: CASSLDPAGARDTQYF. In DNA form, the CDR3 reads TGTGCCAGCAGCTTAGACCCAGCGGGAGCGCGTGATACGCAGTATTTT.

This sequence joins TRBV7-2 and TRBJ2-2, with TRBD1 matching 8 bases. The V gene end was trimmed by 1 base and the J gene end by 4 bases; junction bases not matched to a gene: 2. The germline V gene has CDR1 SGHTA and CDR2 FQGNSA. The CDR3 is 15 amino acids. This CDR3 reads CASSLVRGRTGELFF. For the CDR3, the DNA is TGTGCCAGCAGCTTAGTCAGGGGGCGCACCGGGGAGCTGTTTTTT.

The chain is built from TRBV7-8 and TRBJ2-3; TRBD2 might be the D (5 bases). V shed 2 bases and J shed 4 bases, with 10 bases lying between them. CDR3 length equals 14 residues. Germline CDR1 is SGHVS and CDR2 is FQNEAQ. The CDR3 region is CASSLTGSADTQYF. Here the CDR3 DNA reads TGTGCCAGCAGCTTAACGGGGAGCGCAGATACGCAGTATTTT. The whole variable domain, remainder taken from reference TRBV7-8 and TRBJ2-3, is GAGVSQSPRYKVAKRGQDVALRCDPISGHVSLFWYQQALGQGPEFLTYFQNEAQLDKSGLPSDRFFAERPEGSVSTLKIQRTQQEDSAVYLCASSLTGSADTQYFGPGTRLTVL.

V gene TRBV7-2 combines with J gene TRBJ1-1; 9 nucleotides agree with TRBD1. V lost 4 bases, J lost 8 bases, and 5 bases stayed unmatched. The CDR3 has 13 residues. The germline gives CDR1 SGHTA, CDR2 FQGNSA. The chain's CDR3 is CASSSGDRAEAFF. The CDR3 DNA is TGTGCCAGCAGCTCCGGGGACAGGGCGGAAGCTTTCTTT.

This clone was found once. This chain joins TRBV9 and TRBJ2-3; 10 bases line up with TRBD1. CDR3 length equals 17 residues. CDR1 SGDLS and CDR2 YYNGEE come from the germline V gene. The J segment lost 4 bases and the V segment lost 4 bases, leaving 12 bases of the junction unmatched. CDR3 in amino acids: CASSPFRGQGTADTQYF. In nucleotides, the CDR3 is TGTGCCAGCAGCCCTTTTCGGGGACAGGGGACTGCAGATACGCAGTATTTT.

This clone has just one count. V and J are TRBV11-2 and TRBJ2-2; D gene uncertain. The length of the CDR3 is 16 residues. Between the trimmed V and J ends, which lost 2 bases and 3 bases, there was a span of 13 bases. Looked up from germline, CDR1 is SGHAT and CDR2 is FQNNGV. CDR3 residues: CASSLQISTDTGELFF. CDR3 DNA sequence: TGTGCCAGCAGCTTACAGATTAGCACGGACACCGGGGAGCTGTTTTTT.

The chain uses TRBV13 and TRBJ1-2; 10 nucleotides match TRBD1. Per germline, CDR1 PRHDT and CDR2 FYEKMQ (reference sequence). There are 18 residues in the CDR3. V trimming: 0 bases; J trimming: 3 bases; junction bases outside the gene matches: 10. The CDR3 bases are TGTGCCAGCAGCTTAGGACCCAAAGGACAGGGGGGTTACTATGGCTACACCTTC. This translates into CASSLGPKGQGGYYGYTF.

CDR3 amino acids: CASSQSRGQGYTGELFF. The CDR3 DNA reads TGCGCCAGCAGTCAATCCCGCGGACAGGGATACACCGGGGAGCTGTTTTTT. This chain connects TRBV23-1 to TRBJ2-2, with 8 positions matching TRBD1. TRBV23-1 is an ORF, with its function uncertain. V gave up 0 bases and J gave up 3 bases; unmatched junction bases: 6. The CDR3 contains 17 residues.

The rearrangement joins TRBV5-8 to TRBJ2-2, with 8 bases identical to TRBD1. This CDR3 has 16 amino acids. Unmatched junction bases numbered 8, after V lost 4 bases and J lost 3 bases. Germline-derived CDR1 and CDR2 are SGHTS and YDEGEE. The CDR3 DNA sequence: TGTGCCAGCAGCGACTGGACAGGGTATGACACCGGGGAGCTGTTTTTT. This gives the protein CASSDWTGYDTGELFF.

This clone was observed a handful of times. The gene calls are TRBV7-3 and TRBJ1-1; D gene uncertain. Trimming cost V 5 bases and J 5 bases, with 9 bases left between them. This CDR3 has 12 amino acids. The germline CDR1 and CDR2 sequences are SGHTA and FQGTGA. Here the CDR3 reads CASSSSGTEAFF. The CDR3 nucleotides read TGTGCCAGCAGCAGCTCGGGAACTGAAGCTTTCTTT.

The CDR3 protein is CASSLGDRGSTDTQYF. CDR3 DNA: TGCGCCAGCAGCTTGGGGGACAGGGGTTCCACAGATACGCAGTATTTT. This chain connects TRBV5-1 to TRBJ2-3, with TRBD1 matching over 10 bases. The CDR3 sequence is 16 residues long. Germline-derived CDR1 and CDR2 are SGHRS and YFSETQ. V shed 0 bases and J 2 bases; nucleotides not matched to a gene: 3.

The chain has TRBV19 and TRBJ2-1; TRBD2 matches 14 bases. The CDR3 is made up of 15 amino acids. V lost 4 bases and J lost 6; bases outside the gene matches: 2. The germline V gene has CDR1 LNHDA and CDR2 SQIVND (reference sequence). The CDR3, as DNA: TGTGCCAGTAGTAGCGGGACTAGCGGGGGCAATGAGCAGTTCTTC. Protein product: CASSSGTSGGNEQFF.

With respect to this clone: Sequence at one end of the junction differs from germline and may be a read error. The chain joins TRBV7-7 to TRBJ2-5; 12 bases are a match to TRBD2. This CDR3 has 15 residues. Germline V lookup: CDR1 SSHAT, CDR2 FNYEAQ (reference sequence). CDR3 region: CASSLDLAGGKTQYF. The CDR3 region has the DNA TGTGCTAGCAGCTTAGATCTAGCGGGGGGGAAGACCCAGTACTTC. Looking up the rest from reference TRBV7-7 and TRBJ2-5 gives the full variable domain: GAGVSQSPRYKVTKRGQDVTLRCDPISSHATLYWYQQALGQGPEFLTYFNYEAQPDKSGLPSDRFSAERPEGSISTLTIQRTEQRDSAMYRCASSLDLAGGKTQYFGPGTRLLVL.

This chain joins TRBV4-1 and TRBJ2-3, with 9 bases identical to TRBD1. V shed 1 base, J shed 6 bases, and the junction held 5 bases outside the gene matches. CDR1 and CDR2 (germline): MGHRA, YSYEKL. The CDR3 runs 15 residues. The CDR3 here is CASSQGHRGRDTQYF. In DNA form, the CDR3 reads TGCGCCAGCAGCCAAGGGCACAGGGGGCGGGATACGCAGTATTTT.